In its sample, the clone carrying this TCR beta chain was seen once. Its antigen is unknown. The V gene's germline CDR1 is MGHRA and CDR2 YSYEKL. This CDR3 is 16 amino acids long. The junction had 5 bases not matched to a gene; V was cut back by 1 base and J by 3 bases. The data are from a study of shared clonotypes between healthy human individuals. Only CD45RO-negative cells positively selected for CCR7 counted as naive CD8 cells, so terminally differentiated effector memory CD45RA+ cells were excluded. Clones were read by immunoSEQ multiplex PCR, and TCRdb kept only the in-frame ones, dropping some. The sample shows millions of clones, 90% to 95% of them seen only once. Broader study findings: The authors sampled blood alone, and tissue repertoires likely differ.

J is TRBJ2-7 and V is TRBV4-1; TRBD2 matches 11 bases. Specimen: naive CD8+ T cells from PBMCs. This clonotype was obtained from a man aged 18 to 35 in good health. Some clones in this sample may be carry-over from other donors' samples. In DNA, the CDR3 is TGCGCCAGCAGCCAAGGGGGGACTAGCGGTTTCTACGAGCAGTACTTC. Translating gives CASSQGGTSGFYEQYF.